The clone carrying this T cell receptor beta chain was found many times. Its antigen remains unknown. Looked up from germline, CDR1 is SGHVS and CDR2 is FNYEAQ. V gave up 3 bases and J gave up 7 bases; unmatched junction bases: 11. The CDR3 runs 16 residues. This sample was included in a study of CD8 T cells in ankylosing spondylitis. Overall study results and limits: Seven to nine highly homologous variants made up a TCR beta motif, and this motif appeared characteristic of ankylosing spondylitis blood. Clones linked to disease were reported to show significant enrichment in matched ankylosing spondylitis synovial fluid. Clones linked to the disease showed a CD8+ phenotype. They occurred at relatively low frequencies in peripheral blood.

Quantitative barcoded 5'-RACE was used to prepare TCR beta libraries. From the 5' RACE reads, TCRdb called clonotypes with MiXCR, one entry per CDR3 protein. The sample lists fewer than 550,000 distinct CDR3 sequences; roughly 5.2% were seen once. The V and J genes are TRBV7-6 and TRBJ2-1; 8 positions agree with TRBD1. The specimen sequenced was blood, either unsorted or a sorted T cell fraction (not recorded which). The sequence came from a male donor with ankylosing spondylitis. CDR3 residues: CASSFSGGQGKNEQFF. CDR3 in DNA: TGTGCCAGCAGCTTTTCAGGAGGACAGGGCAAGAATGAGCAGTTCTTC.